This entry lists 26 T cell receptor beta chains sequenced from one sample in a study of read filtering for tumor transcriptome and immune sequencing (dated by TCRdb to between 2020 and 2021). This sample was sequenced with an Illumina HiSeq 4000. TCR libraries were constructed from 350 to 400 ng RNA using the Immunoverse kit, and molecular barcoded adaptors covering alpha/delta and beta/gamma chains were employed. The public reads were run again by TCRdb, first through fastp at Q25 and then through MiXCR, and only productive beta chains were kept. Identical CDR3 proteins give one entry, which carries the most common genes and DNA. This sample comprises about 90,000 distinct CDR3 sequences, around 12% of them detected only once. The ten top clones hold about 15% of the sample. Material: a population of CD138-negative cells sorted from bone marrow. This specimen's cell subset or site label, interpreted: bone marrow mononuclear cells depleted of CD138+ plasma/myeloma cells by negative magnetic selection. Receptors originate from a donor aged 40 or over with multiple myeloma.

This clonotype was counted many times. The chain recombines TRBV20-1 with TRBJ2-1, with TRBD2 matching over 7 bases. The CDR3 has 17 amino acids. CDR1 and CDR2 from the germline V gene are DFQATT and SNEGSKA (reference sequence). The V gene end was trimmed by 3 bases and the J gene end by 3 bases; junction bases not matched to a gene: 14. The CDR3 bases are TGCAGTGCTAGGGACACTAGCGCCCGACGAGGCTACAATGAGCAGTTCTTC. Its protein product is CSARDTSARRGYNEQFF.

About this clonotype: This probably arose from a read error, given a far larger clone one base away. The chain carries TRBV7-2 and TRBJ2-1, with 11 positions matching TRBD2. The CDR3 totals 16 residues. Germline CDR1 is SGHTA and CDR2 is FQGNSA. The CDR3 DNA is TGTTCCAGCAGCCTCACTAGCGGGAGCTCCTACAATGAGCAGTTCTTC. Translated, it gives CSSSLTSGSSYNEQFF.

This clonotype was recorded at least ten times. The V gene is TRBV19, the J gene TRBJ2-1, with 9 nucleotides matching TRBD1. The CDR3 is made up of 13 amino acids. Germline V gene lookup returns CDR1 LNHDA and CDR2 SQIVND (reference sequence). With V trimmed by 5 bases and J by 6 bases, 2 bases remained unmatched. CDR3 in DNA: TGTGCCAGTAGTGCGGACAGGGGCAATGAGCAGTTCTTC. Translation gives CASSADRGNEQFF.

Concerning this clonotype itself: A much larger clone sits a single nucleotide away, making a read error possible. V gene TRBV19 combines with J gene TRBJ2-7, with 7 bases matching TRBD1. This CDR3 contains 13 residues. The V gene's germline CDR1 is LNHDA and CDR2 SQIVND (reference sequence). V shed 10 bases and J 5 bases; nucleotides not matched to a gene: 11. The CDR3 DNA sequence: TGTGCCACGTCCAGGGGGTTAACCCACGAGCAGTACTTC. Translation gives CATSRGLTHEQYF. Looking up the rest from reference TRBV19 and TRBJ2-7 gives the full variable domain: DGGITQSPKYLFRKEGQNVTLSCEQNLNHDAMYWYRQDPGQGLRLIYYSQIVNDFQKGDIAEGYSVSREKKESFPLTVTSAQKNPTAFYLCATSRGLTHEQYFGPGTRLTVT.

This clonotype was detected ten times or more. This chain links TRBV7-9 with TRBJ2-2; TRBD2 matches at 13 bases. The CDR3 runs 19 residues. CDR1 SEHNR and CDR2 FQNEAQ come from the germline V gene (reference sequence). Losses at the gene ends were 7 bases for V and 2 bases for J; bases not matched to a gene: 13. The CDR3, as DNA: TGTGCCAGCACCAATCGTTTTGGGACTAGCGGGGTTAACACCGGGGAGCTGTTTTTT. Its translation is CASTNRFGTSGVNTGELFF.

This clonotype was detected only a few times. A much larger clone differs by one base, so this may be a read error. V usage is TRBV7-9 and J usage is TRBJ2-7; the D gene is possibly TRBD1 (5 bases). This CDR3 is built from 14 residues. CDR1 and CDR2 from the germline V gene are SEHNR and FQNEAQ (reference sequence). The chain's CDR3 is CASSRATEPYEQDF. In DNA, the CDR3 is TGTGCCAGCAGCCGAGCGACAGAACCCTACGAGCAGGACTTC.

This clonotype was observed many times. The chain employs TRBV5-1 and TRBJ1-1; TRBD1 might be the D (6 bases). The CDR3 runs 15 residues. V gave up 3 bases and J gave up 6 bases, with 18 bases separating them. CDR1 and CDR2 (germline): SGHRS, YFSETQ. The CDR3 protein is CASSWEAGVSSEAFF. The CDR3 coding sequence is TGCGCCAGCAGCTGGGAGGCAGGGGTATCGTCTGAAGCTTTCTTT.

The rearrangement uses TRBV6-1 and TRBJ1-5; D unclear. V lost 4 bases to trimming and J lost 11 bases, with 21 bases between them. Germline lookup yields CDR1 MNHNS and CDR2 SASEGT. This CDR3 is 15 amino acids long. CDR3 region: CASSVFFTQAVAQHF. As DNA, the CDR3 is TGTGCCAGCAGTGTTTTCTTTACTCAAGCTGTGGCCCAGCATTTT.

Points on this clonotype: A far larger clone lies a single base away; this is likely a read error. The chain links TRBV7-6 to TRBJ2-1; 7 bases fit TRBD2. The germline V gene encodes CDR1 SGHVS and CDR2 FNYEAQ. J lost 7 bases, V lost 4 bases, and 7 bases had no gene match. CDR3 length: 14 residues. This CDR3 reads CASSSACGGNEQFF. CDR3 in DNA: TGTGCCAGCAGCTCTGCATGCGGGGGAAATGAGCAGTTCTTC.

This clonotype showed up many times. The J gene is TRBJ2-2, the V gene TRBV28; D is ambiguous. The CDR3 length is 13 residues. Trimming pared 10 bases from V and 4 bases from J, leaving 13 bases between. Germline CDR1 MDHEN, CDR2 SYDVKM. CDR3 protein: CATPDTTTGELFF. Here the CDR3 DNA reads TGTGCCACCCCTGATACAACCACCGGGGAGCTGTTTTTT.

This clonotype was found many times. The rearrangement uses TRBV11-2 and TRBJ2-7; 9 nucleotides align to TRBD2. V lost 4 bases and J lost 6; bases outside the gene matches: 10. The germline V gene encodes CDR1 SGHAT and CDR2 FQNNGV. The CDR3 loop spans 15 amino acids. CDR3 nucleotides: TGTGCCAGCAGCTCCTCCGGCGGGACTAGCATCGAGCAGTACTTC. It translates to CASSSSGGTSIEQYF.

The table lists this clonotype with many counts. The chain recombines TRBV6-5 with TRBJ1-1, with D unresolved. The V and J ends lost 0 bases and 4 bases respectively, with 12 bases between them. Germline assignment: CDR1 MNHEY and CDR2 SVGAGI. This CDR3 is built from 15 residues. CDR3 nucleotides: TGTGCCAGCAGTTACTCCCAGTTCAGTGGCACTGAAGCTTTCTTT. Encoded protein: CASSYSQFSGTEAFF.

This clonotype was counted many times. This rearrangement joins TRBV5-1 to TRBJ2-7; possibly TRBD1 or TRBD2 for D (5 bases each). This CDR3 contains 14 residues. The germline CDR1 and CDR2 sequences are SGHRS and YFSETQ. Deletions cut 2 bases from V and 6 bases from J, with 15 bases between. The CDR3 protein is CASSLRGPTFEQYF. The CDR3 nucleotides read TGCGCCAGCAGCTTACGGGGACCCACTTTCGAGCAGTACTTC.

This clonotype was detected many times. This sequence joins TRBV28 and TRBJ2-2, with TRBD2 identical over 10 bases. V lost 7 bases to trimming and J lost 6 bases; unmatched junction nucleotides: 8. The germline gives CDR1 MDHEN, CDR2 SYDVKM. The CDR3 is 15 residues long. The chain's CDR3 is CASKDIAGGPGELFF. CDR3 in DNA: TGTGCCAGCAAAGATATAGCGGGAGGACCCGGGGAGCTGTTTTTT.

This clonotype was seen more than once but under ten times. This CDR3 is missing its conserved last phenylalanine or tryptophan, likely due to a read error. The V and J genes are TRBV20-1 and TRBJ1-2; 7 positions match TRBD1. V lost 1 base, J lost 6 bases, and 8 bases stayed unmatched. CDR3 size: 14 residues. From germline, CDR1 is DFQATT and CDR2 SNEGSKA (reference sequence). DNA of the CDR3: TGCAGTGCTAGAGCCGGGCCAGGGGGAGATGGCTACACCCTC. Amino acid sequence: CSARAGPGGDGYTL.

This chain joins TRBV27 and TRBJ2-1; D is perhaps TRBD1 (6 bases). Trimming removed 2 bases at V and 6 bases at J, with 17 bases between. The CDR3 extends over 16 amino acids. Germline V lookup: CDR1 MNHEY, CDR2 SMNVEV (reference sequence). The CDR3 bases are TGTGCCAGCAGTTTAGTAGTAGGGGGTTTCGGCAATGAGCAGTTCTTC. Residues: CASSLVVGGFGNEQFF.

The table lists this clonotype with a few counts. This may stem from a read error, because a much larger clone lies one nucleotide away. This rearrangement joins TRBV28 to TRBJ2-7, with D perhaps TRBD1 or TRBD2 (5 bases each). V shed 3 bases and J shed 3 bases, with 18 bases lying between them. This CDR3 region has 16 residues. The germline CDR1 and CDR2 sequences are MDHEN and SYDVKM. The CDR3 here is CASSFSMGTLGYEQYF. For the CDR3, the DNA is TGTGCCAGCAGTTTTTCTATGGGGACCTTAGGCTACGAGCAGTACTTC.

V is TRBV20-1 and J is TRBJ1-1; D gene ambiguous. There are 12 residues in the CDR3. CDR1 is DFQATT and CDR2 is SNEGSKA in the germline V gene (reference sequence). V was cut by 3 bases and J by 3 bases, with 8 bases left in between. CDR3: CSARAGHTEAFF. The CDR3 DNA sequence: TGCAGTGCTAGGGCCGGGCACACTGAAGCTTTCTTT.

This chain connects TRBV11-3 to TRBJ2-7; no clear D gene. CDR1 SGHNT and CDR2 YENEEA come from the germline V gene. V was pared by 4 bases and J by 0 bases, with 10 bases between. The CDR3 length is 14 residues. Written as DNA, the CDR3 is TGTGCCAGCAGCTCCCCTACCTTCTCCTACGAGCAGTACTTC. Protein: CASSSPTFSYEQYF.

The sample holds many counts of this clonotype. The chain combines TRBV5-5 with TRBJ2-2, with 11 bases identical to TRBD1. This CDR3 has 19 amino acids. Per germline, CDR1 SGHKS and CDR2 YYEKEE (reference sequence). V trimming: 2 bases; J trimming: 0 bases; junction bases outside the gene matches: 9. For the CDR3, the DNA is TGTGCCAGCAGCTTCCTGAGGGACAGGGGGATCGCGAACACCGGGGAGCTGTTTTTT. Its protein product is CASSFLRDRGIANTGELFF.

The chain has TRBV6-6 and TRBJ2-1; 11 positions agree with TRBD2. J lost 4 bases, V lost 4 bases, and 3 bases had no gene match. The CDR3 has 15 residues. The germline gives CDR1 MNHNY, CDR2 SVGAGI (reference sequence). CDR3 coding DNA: TGTGCCAGCAGTTTGGTAGCGGGAGGGTACAATGAGCAGTTCTTC. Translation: CASSLVAGGYNEQFF.

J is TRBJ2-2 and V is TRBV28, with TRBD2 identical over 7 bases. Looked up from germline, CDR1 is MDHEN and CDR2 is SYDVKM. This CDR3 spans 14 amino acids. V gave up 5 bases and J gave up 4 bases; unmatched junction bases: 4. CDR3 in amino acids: CASSTRGSTGELFF. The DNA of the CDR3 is TGTGCCAGCAGTACCCGCGGGAGCACCGGGGAGCTGTTTTTT.

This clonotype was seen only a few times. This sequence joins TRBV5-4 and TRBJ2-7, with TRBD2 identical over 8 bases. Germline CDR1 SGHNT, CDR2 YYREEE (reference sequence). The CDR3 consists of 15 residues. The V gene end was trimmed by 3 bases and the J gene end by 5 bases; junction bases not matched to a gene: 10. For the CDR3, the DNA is TGTGCCAGCAGCTCGCCGGCGGGGGGCGTCAACGAGCAGTACTTC. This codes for CASSSPAGGVNEQYF.

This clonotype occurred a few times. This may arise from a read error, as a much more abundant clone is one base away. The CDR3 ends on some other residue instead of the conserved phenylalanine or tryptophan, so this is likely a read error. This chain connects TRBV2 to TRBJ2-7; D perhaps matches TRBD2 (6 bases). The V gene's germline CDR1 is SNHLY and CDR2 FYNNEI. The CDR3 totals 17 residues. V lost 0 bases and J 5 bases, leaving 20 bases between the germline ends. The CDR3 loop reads CASSEAGRVWGRNEQYY. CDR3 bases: TGTGCCAGCAGTGAAGCGGGAAGGGTCTGGGGGAGGAACGAGCAGTACTAC.

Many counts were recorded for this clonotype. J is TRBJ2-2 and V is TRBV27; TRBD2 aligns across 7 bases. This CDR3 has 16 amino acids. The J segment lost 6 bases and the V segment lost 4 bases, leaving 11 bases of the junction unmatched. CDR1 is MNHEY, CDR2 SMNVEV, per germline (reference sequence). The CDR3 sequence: CASSSTTSRISGELFF. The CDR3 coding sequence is TGTGCCAGCAGTTCTACGACTAGCCGAATTTCCGGGGAGCTGTTTTTT.

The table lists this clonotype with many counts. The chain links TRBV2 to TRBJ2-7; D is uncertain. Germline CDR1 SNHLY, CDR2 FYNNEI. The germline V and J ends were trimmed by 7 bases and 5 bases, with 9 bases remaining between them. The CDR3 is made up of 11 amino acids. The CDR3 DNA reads TGTGCCAGCACTCGAGAGAACGAGCAGTACTTC. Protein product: CASTRENEQYF.